This TCR beta chain came from a study of cytomegalovirus exposure and HLA in healthy donors. Study overall: An earlier analysis found roughly 110 million unique TCR beta sequences from approximately 190 million T cells. General observations from the study: Of the V segments, some could not be distinguished, including TRBV6-2 and TRBV6-3, and were excluded. In vitro assays verified that a few CMV-associated chains recognized CMV antigens specifically.

This clone turned up a few times. Its antigen remains unknown. CDR1 LGHNA and CDR2 YNFKEQ come from the germline V gene. The V gene end was trimmed by 4 bases and the J gene end by 3 bases; junction bases not matched to a gene: 6. This CDR3 region has 17 residues. The PCR made use of 60 Vbeta and 13 Jbeta primers. Produced via immunoSEQ multiplex PCR; TCRdb's table is partial and in-frame only. The sample lists 110,000 to 150,000 clones, approximately 63% occurring once. Sequencing was carried out using PBMCs. The rearrangement joins TRBV4-2 to TRBJ2-5; the match to TRBD2 covers 15 bases. The receptor comes from a woman in her fifties or sixties in good health and CMV-seropositive. The CDR3 reads CASSPGTSGRLEETQYF. CDR3 nucleotide sequence: TGTGCCAGCAGCCCTGGGACTAGCGGGAGGCTAGAAGAGACCCAGTACTTC.